Presented here are 14 T cell receptor beta chains from one specimen sequenced in a study of CD8+CD57+ T cells in acquired aplastic anemia. TCR beta VDJ and CDR3 profiles were obtained from a genomic DNA template. TCRdb ran MiXCR on the reads and lists one entry per CDR3 protein. The data show roughly 200,000 distinct CDR3 sequences, about 60% seen once. Sequenced patients had shown CD8+CD57+ cell expansion by flow cytometry. Sequenced sample: sorted CD4+, CD8+, or CD8+CD57+ T cells (not recorded which) from PBMCs. The receptors were sampled from a human donor with aplastic anemia.

This clonotype was observed at least ten times. V is TRBV5-1 and J is TRBJ2-7; tentative D call: TRBD1 (5 bases). Germline V gene lookup returns CDR1 SGHRS and CDR2 YFSETQ. V lost 3 bases, J lost 6 bases, and 10 bases lay in between. This CDR3 spans 12 amino acids. CDR3: CASSSSRGEQYF. CDR3 coding DNA: TGCGCCAGCAGCTCATCTAGGGGCGAGCAGTACTTC.

This chain links TRBV5-4 with TRBJ2-2; D gene ambiguous. CDR1 and CDR2 from the germline V gene are SGHNT and YYREEE (reference sequence). With 5 bases removed from V and 6 bases from J, the gap between germline ends came to 8 bases. The CDR3 is 12 amino acids. The CDR3 coding sequence is TGTGCCAGCAGGGTTGTTTCCGGGGAGCTGTTTTTT. It yields the protein CASRVVSGELFF. Drawing the rest from reference TRBV5-4 and TRBJ2-2, the complete variable domain is ETGVTQSPTHLIKTRGQQVTLRCSSQSGHNTVSWYQQALGQGPQFIFQYYREEENGRGNFPPRFSGLQFPNYSSELNVNALELDDSALYLCASRVVSGELFFGEGSRLTVL.

The V gene is TRBV20-1, the J gene TRBJ2-7; D not certain. In germline, CDR1 is DFQATT, CDR2 SNEGSKA (reference sequence). The V end lost 3 bases, the J end lost 1 base, and 10 bases lay between the germline ends. This CDR3 spans 13 amino acids. In DNA, the CDR3 is TGCAGTGCTAGGGGTCTTTCGTCCTACGAGCAGTACTTC. It yields the protein CSARGLSSYEQYF.

This chain uses TRBV12-3 or TRBV12-4 with TRBJ2-3; D is perhaps TRBD1 (6 bases). V lost 5 bases and J 2 bases, leaving 14 bases between the germline ends. The CDR3 is 15 residues long. The CDR3 here is CASSDYREYTDTQYF. CDR3 coding DNA: TGTGCCAGCAGTGATTACAGGGAATACACAGATACGCAGTATTTT.

A few counts support this clonotype. The chain joins TRBV9 to TRBJ2-1, with 8 positions matching TRBD2. Germline V CDR1 and CDR2: SGDLS, YYNGEE. J gave up 8 bases and V 5 bases, and 12 bases lay outside the gene matches. This CDR3 is built from 15 residues. The CDR3 DNA follows: TGTGCCAGCAGTGTGTTAGCGGGATCGATATATGAGCAGTTCTTC. It specifies CASSVLAGSIYEQFF.

This clonotype was picked up a small number of times. CDR3 residues: CASGGGENYEQYF. DNA of the CDR3: TGTGCCTCTGGCGGGGGCGAGAACTACGAGCAGTACTTC. The chain links TRBV6-5 to TRBJ2-7; maybe TRBD2 (7 bases). The V gene lost 11 bases and the J gene lost 3 bases, with 17 bases spanning the gap. The CDR3 length is 13 residues. From germline, CDR1 is MNHEY and CDR2 SVGAGI.

This clonotype was seen many times. V is TRBV14 and J is TRBJ2-7, with 9 bases fitting TRBD1. The CDR3 extends over 14 amino acids. V was clipped by 1 base and J by 6 bases; unmatched bases: 4. Germline CDR1 is SGHDN and CDR2 is FVKESK. The CDR3 coding sequence is TGTGCCAGCAGCCAAGTCGACAGGGGGGTCGAGCAGTACTTC. This translates into CASSQVDRGVEQYF.

V and J are TRBV9 and TRBJ2-2; TRBD1 aligns across 11 bases. CDR3 length equals 16 residues. Germline V gene sequence: CDR1 SGDLS, CDR2 YYNGEE. The J segment lost 4 bases and the V segment lost 3 bases, leaving 5 bases of the junction unmatched. The CDR3 DNA reads as TGTGCCAGCAGCGGGGGACAGGGGGGAGTCACCGGGGAGCTGTTTTTT. Translating gives CASSGGQGGVTGELFF.

There are a few counts of this clonotype. The gene calls are TRBV14 and TRBJ2-5, with D possibly matching TRBD1 (5 bases). This CDR3 is 14 amino acids long. Germline CDR1 is SGHDN and CDR2 is FVKESK. Trimming shortened V by 0 bases and J by 5 bases, and 10 bases separated the two germline ends. The CDR3 DNA reads TGTGCCAGCAGCCAAGAGGCAGGGCTGGAGACCCAGTACTTC. This gives the protein CASSQEAGLETQYF. The full variable domain, in which reference TRBV14 and TRBJ2-5 provide the parts outside the CDR3, is EAGVTQFPSHSVIEKGQTVTLRCDPISGHDNLYWYRRVMGKEIKFLLHFVKESKQDESGMPNNRFLAERTGGTYSTLKVQPAELEDSGVYFCASSQEAGLETQYFGPGTRLLVL.

The V call is TRBV19, the J call TRBJ2-7; possible D gene TRBD1, 5 bases. V lost 3 bases and J lost 6, with 9 bases in between. Germline lookup yields CDR1 LNHDA and CDR2 SQIVND (reference sequence). The length of the CDR3 is 12 residues. The CDR3 loop reads CASSMGLGEQYF. As DNA, the CDR3 is TGTGCCAGTAGTATGGGGCTAGGCGAGCAGTACTTC.

Comment on this clonotype: At one end the junction does not follow the germline gene, possibly because of a read error. The chain recombines TRBV15 with TRBJ1-1; D ambiguous. This CDR3 has 15 residues. The germline V gene has CDR1 LNHNV and CDR2 YYDKDF (reference sequence). CDR3 amino acids: CATGRDNVRNTEAFF. As DNA, the CDR3 is TGTGCCACCGGCAGAGATAACGTGCGTAACACTGAAGCTTTCTTT. The entire variable domain, with the rest obtained from reference TRBV15 and TRBJ1-1, is as follows: DAMVIQNPRYQVTQFGKPVTLSCSQTLNHNVMYWYQQKSSQAPKLLFHYYDKDFNNEADTPDNFQSRRPNTSFCFLDIRSPGLGDTAMYLCATGRDNVRNTEAFFGQGTRLTVV.

The chain combines TRBV10-3 with TRBJ1-2; TRBD1 matches at 8 bases. V shed 4 bases and J 3 bases; nucleotides not matched to a gene: 1. The length of the CDR3 is 13 residues. Per germline, CDR1 ENHRY and CDR2 SYGVKD. This chain's CDR3 is CAISGDRYYGYTF. In DNA form, the CDR3 reads TGTGCCATCAGTGGGGACAGGTACTATGGCTACACCTTC.

The chain joins TRBV19 to TRBJ2-5; TRBD2 matches at 7 bases. CDR1 and CDR2 from the germline V gene are LNHDA and SQIVND (reference sequence). Losses at the gene ends were 2 bases for V and 5 bases for J; bases not matched to a gene: 5. The CDR3 has 14 amino acids. In nucleotides, the CDR3 is TGTGCCAGTAGTATAAGTGGGGGGGATGAGACCCAGTACTTC. This codes for CASSISGGDETQYF.

The chain couples TRBV2 to TRBJ2-3; D is undetermined. Per the germline V gene, CDR1 is SNHLY and CDR2 is FYNNEI. The CDR3 has 17 amino acids. V lost 8 bases and J lost 2, with 23 bases in between. Written as DNA, the CDR3 is TGTGCCAGCGCCTCTGACCCCCTCTATGACATCACAGATACGCAGTATTTT. Its protein product is CASASDPLYDITDTQYF.